This TCR beta chain was recorded in a study of early T cells in non-severe SARS-CoV-2 infection. Study details: Unsorted whole-blood RNA was sequenced in bulk, leaving chains unpaired.

Separate cDNA molecules each had unique molecular identifiers attached to them. TCRdb re-called the 5' RACE reads with MiXCR, one entry per CDR3 protein. The sample shows around 33,000 distinct CDR3 sequences, about 4.6% of them seen only once. CDR3 length: 15 amino acids. The J segment lost 1 base and the V segment lost 3 bases, leaving 5 bases of the junction unmatched. CDR1 is DFQATT and CDR2 is SNEGSKA in the germline V gene (reference sequence). Study-level results: CD4 and private specificities were missed by VDJdb matching, which favored anti-spike CD8 responses.

This clonotype was detected ten times or more. Its antigen is as yet unknown. This receptor was obtained from an adult who was a healthcare worker with PCR-confirmed SARS-CoV-2 infection or an uninfected control (not recorded which). The V call is TRBV20-1, the J call TRBJ2-2; TRBD2 matches 7 bases. The material sequenced was whole blood. For the CDR3, the DNA is TGCAGTGCTAGTCCTGGGAGGGGGAACACCGGGGAGCTGTTTTTT. This translates into CSASPGRGNTGELFF.